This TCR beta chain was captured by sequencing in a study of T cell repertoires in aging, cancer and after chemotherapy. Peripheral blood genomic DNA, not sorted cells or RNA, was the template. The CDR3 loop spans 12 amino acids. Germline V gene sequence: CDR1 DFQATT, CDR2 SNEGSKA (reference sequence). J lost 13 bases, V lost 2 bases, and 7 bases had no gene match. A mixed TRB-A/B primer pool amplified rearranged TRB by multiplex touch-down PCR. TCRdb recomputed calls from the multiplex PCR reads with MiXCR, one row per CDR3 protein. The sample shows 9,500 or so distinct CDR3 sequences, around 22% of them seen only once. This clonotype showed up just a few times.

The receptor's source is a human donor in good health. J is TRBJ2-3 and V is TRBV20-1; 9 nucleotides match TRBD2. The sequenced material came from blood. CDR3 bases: TGCAGTGCTAGAACCGGGACTAGCAAAAAGTATTTT. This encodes CSARTGTSKKYF.